Listed here are 9 T cell receptor beta chains from one sample, sequenced in a study of vaccination and CD4 T cells after COVID-19 (dated by TCRdb to between 2021 and 2022). Their recognized antigens are unknown. The sample's treatment or condition label, decoded: approximately 11-day PBMC culture with coronavirus spike peptide pools or control peptides (ViraFEST assay). Libraries were made using PCR. The run used an Illumina iSeq 100. TCR sequencing of DNA from cultured CD4+ T cells used the Oncomine TCR Beta short-read assay at the Johns Hopkins FTIC core. The public reads were reprocessed in TCRdb via fastp at Q25 and MiXCR, keeping in-frame beta chains. Each CDR3 protein appears once, grouped with its most common genes and DNA. This sample is represented by over 10,000 distinct CDR3 sequences; approximately 53% of them were singletons. The ten most abundant clones make up roughly 27% of the sample.

Sequencing was performed on CD4+ T cells from blood, cultured in vitro. These TCRs come from a human donor who had recovered from COVID-19.

This clonotype was picked up a small number of times. The chain carries TRBV15 and TRBJ1-4; maybe TRBD1 (6 bases). The germline V and J ends were trimmed by 7 bases and 4 bases, with 13 bases remaining between them. This CDR3 has 14 residues. The V gene's germline CDR1 is LNHNV and CDR2 YYDKDF (reference sequence). The CDR3 coding sequence is TGTGCCACCACCATAGGGGGGGTTAATGAAAAACTGTTTTTT. It codes for CATTIGGVNEKLFF.

This clonotype appeared a single time. This sequence joins TRBV20-1 and TRBJ2-5; 11 bases agree with TRBD2. CDR3 length: 18 amino acids. The junction had 13 bases not matched to a gene; V was cut back by 3 bases and J by 1 base. The V gene's germline CDR1 is DFQATT and CDR2 SNEGSKA (reference sequence). DNA for the CDR3: TGCAGTGCTAGTGGGTCCCTATTAGCGGGGGGGTCCCAAGAGACCCAGTACTTC. Its translation: CSASGSLLAGGSQETQYF.

This clonotype was counted between two and nine times. The chain carries TRBV7-9 and TRBJ2-2, with D maybe TRBD2 (6 bases). The CDR3 consists of 14 residues. V was trimmed by 4 bases and J by 6 bases, leaving 12 bases between them. From germline, CDR1 is SEHNR and CDR2 FQNEAQ (reference sequence). The CDR3 region is CASSSRLGAGELFF. The CDR3, as DNA: TGTGCCAGCAGCTCGCGACTAGGGGCCGGGGAGCTGTTTTTT.

The V call is TRBV27, the J call TRBJ2-2; D gene uncertain. V gave up 5 bases and J gave up 2 bases, with 12 bases separating them. Germline CDR1 MNHEY, CDR2 SMNVEV (reference sequence). This CDR3 has 15 residues. As DNA, the CDR3 is TGTGCCAGCAGTCCCCTACGACTCAACACCGGGGAGCTGTTTTTT. It yields the protein CASSPLRLNTGELFF.

This clonotype has only a few counts. V usage is TRBV27 and J usage is TRBJ1-6; D gene ambiguous. Between the trimmed V and J ends, which lost 6 bases and 9 bases, there was a span of 15 bases. The CDR3 covers 14 residues. Germline CDR1 reads MNHEY; CDR2 reads SMNVEV (reference sequence). The CDR3 reads CASSSRDKGSPLHF. The DNA for the CDR3 is TGTGCCAGCAGCAGCCGGGATAAAGGTTCACCCCTCCACTTT.

This chain uses TRBV11-3 with TRBJ2-7; the match to TRBD1 covers 7 bases. V trimming: 6 bases; J trimming: 0 bases; junction bases outside the gene matches: 11. The CDR3 is made up of 16 amino acids. Germline CDR1 reads SGHNT; CDR2 reads YENEEA. The CDR3 loop reads CASSPRDSTFSYEQYF. The CDR3, as DNA: TGTGCCAGCAGTCCTAGGGACAGCACTTTCTCCTACGAGCAGTACTTC.

The chain couples TRBV6-2 or TRBV6-3 to TRBJ1-5, with D unresolved. Germline CDR1 is MNHEY and CDR2 is SVGEGT. V lost 1 base, J lost 0 bases, and 10 bases lay in between. The CDR3 totals 16 residues. The CDR3 sequence is CASSYWTTASNQPQHF. In DNA form, the CDR3 reads TGTGCCAGCAGTTACTGGACGACTGCTAGCAATCAGCCCCAGCATTTT.

V usage is TRBV11-3 and J usage is TRBJ2-5; 9 positions agree with TRBD2. Trimming at V came to 5 bases and at J to 5 bases, leaving 6 bases not matched to a gene. Per the germline V gene, CDR1 is SGHNT and CDR2 is YENEEA. CDR3 length: 14 amino acids. The CDR3 bases are TGTGCCAGCAGCCCCTATAGCGGGGGCGAGACCCAGTACTTC. Translating it yields CASSPYSGGETQYF.

This clonotype was recorded once. The gene calls are TRBV19 and TRBJ1-6; D not certain. In germline, CDR1 is LNHDA, CDR2 SQIVND (reference sequence). CDR3 length equals 13 residues. Trimming took 6 bases from V and 8 from J, leaving 11 bases between them. CDR3 sequence (DNA): TGTGCCAGTAGGACCCTATCGGATTCACCCCTCCACTTT. The encoded protein is CASRTLSDSPLHF.